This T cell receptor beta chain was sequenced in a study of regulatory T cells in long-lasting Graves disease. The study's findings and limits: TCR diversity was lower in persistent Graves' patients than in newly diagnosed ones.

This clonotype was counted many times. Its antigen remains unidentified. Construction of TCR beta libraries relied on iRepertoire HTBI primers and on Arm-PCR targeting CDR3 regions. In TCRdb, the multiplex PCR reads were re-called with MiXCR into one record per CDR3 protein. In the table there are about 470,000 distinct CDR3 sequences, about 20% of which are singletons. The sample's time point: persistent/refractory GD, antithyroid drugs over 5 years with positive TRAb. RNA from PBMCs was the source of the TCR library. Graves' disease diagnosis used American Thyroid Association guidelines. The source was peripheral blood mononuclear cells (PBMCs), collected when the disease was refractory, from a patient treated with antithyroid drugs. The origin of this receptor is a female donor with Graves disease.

The CDR3 coding sequence is TGTGCCTGGAGGGTACTAGCGGGAGACGAGCAGTACTTC. This translates into CAWRVLAGDEQYF. The chain has TRBV30 and TRBJ2-7; the match to TRBD2 covers 11 bases. V gave up 3 bases and J gave up 5 bases; unmatched junction bases: 3. CDR3 length: 13 residues. The germline V gene has CDR1 GTSNPN and CDR2 SVGIG (reference sequence). The full variable domain, completed using reference TRBV30 and TRBJ2-7, is SQTIHQWPATLVQPVGSPLSLECTVEGTSNPNLYWYRQAAGRGLQLLFYSVGIGQISSEVPQNLSASRPQDRQFILSSKKLLLSDSGFYLCAWRVLAGDEQYFGPGTRLTVT.